This T cell receptor (beta chain) was observed in a study of blood T cell repertoires in COVID-19. Study in general: Collection of acute and convalescent COVID-19 samples took place in the United States, Italy and Spain. T cells, B-cell-depleted T cells, or PBMCs supplied cDNA or gDNA.

How the authors handled the data: Scientists estimated how many nucleated cells there were by amplifying reference gene primers. Clones were read by immunoSEQ multiplex PCR, and TCRdb kept only the in-frame ones, dropping some. V and J calls and clone size are copied from that table; D and trimming were computed from the DNA. This sample has about 46,000 clones; over 70% occur once, and the top ten carry around 8.3%. Trimming took off 3 bases at V and 4 bases at J, with 18 bases between the two ends. The CDR3 is 16 amino acids. CDR1 and CDR2 (germline): MGHRA, YSYEKL. This clonotype was sampled from a man aged 50 to 60 with acute or convalescent COVID-19. The V call is TRBV4-1, the J call TRBJ1-2; D is possibly TRBD1 (6 bases). The sequenced sample was peripheral blood. The CDR3 nucleotides are TGCGCCAGCAGCCACAACGACAGGACGGTCCCCTATGGCTACACCTTC. Its protein is CASSHNDRTVPYGYTF.